This record looks at one TCR beta chain sequence and its context. Its antigen is not identified. The record originates from a study of T cell responses to AZD1222 COVID-19 vaccine. Study results and limitations: Spike was spanned by vaccine-associated CD4 TCRs, which were dominant at 160-218 and 743-854. Just 5 to 7 people given AZD1222 tested seropositive at baseline. Recipients of two AZD1222 doses showed rising Spike-specific TCR breadth and depth.

The method was immunoSEQ multiplex PCR; TCRdb's version includes in-frame clones alone and lacks a portion of them. The sample lists 130,000 or so clones, more than 75% occurring once. The CDR3 totals 15 residues. The germline V gene has CDR1 SEHNR and CDR2 FQNEAQ (reference sequence). The germline V and J ends were trimmed by 5 bases and 14 bases, with 25 bases remaining between them. The clonotype comes from an adult who received the AZD1222 COVID-19 vaccine. The specimen was peripheral blood, collected 28 days after the second AZD1222 dose. The V and J genes are TRBV7-9 and TRBJ2-4; possible D gene TRBD1, 6 bases. The CDR3 here is CASSPYDYISHREYF. CDR3 DNA sequence: TGTGCCAGCAGCCCCTACGACTATATCTCTCACAGGGAGTACTTC.